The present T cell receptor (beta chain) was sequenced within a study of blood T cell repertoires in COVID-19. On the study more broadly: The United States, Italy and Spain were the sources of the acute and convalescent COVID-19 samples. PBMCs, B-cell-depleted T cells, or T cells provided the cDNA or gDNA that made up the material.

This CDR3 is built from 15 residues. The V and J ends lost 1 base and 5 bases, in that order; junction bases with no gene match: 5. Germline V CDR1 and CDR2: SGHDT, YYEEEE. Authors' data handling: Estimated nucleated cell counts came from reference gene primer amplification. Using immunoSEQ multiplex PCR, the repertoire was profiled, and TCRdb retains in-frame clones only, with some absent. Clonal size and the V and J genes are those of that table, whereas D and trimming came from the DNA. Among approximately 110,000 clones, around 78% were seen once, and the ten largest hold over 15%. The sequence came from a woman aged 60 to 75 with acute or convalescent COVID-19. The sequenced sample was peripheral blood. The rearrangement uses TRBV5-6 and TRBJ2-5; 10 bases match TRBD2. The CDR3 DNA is TGTGCCAGCAGCTTGTCTAGCGGGAGTATGGAGACCCAGTACTTC. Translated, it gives CASSLSSGSMETQYF.